Listed below are T cell receptor beta chains from one sample, sequenced in a study of shared clonotypes between healthy human individuals. The protocol was immunoSEQ multiplex PCR, while the TCRdb copy is restricted to in-frame clones and leaves out a portion. Seen here are 450,000 to 650,000 clones, around 81% observed once, and the top ten hold about 12%. Sequenced: PBMCs. The receptors stem from a woman aged 40-49 years in good health. Some clones in this sample may be carry-over from other donors' samples. Each CDR3 is given with its conserved first and last residue. A D gene is named only where the DNA matches it firmly. Clone size appears in some rows only: once, few, many, or a class for an expanded clone.

>TRBD2|TRBJ2-7|TRBV27|.
CASSPVRHSGTSGRTAEQYF
TGTGCCAGCAGTCCGGTAAGACACTCCGGGACTAGCGGGAGGACGGCCGAGCAGTACTTC
>.|TRBJ2-1|TRBV29-1|.
CSVESGNEQFF
TGCAGCGTTGAATCGGGCAATGAGCAGTTCTTC
>.|TRBJ2-3|TRBV11-2|.
CASTQGYRTDTQYF
TGTGCCAGCACCCAAGGATATCGCACAGATACGCAGTATTTT
>.|TRBJ2-1|TRBV7-7|.
CASSLRPFNEQFF
TGTGCCAGCAGCCTTCGACCCTTTAATGAGCAGTTCTTC
>.|TRBJ2-2|TRBV11-2|.
CASSLDMRAGGELFF
TGTGCCAGCAGCTTAGATATGAGGGCCGGCGGGGAGCTGTTTTTT
>.|TRBJ2-5|TRBV5-4|.
CASSGGGAGETQYF
TGTGCCAGCAGCGGCGGCGGGGCCGGGGAGACCCAGTACTTC
>TRBD1|TRBJ1-1|TRBV28|.
CASSSTGTGVTEAFF
TGTGCCAGCAGTTCCACCGGGACAGGGGTCACTGAAGCTTTCTTT
>.|TRBJ1-2|TRBV2|.
CASSEKGQPFYGYTF
TGTGCCAGCAGTGAGAAAGGGCAGCCTTTCTATGGCTACACCTTC
>.|TRBJ1-2|TRBV29-1|few
CSVRQGRDYGYTF
TGCAGCGTTCGGCAGGGGAGGGACTATGGCTACACCTTC
>.|TRBJ1-2|TRBV28|.
CASSHRQHEVHTF
TGTGCCAGCAGCCATAGGCAGCATGAAGTACACACCTTC
>.|TRBJ2-1|TRBV7-3|once
CASSLQSGDNEQFF
TGTGCCAGCAGCTTACAGTCTGGGGACAATGAGCAGTTCTTC
>.|TRBJ2-7|TRBV13|.
CASSLGLGGYEQYF
TGTGCCAGCAGCTTAGGCCTCGGGGGTTACGAGCAGTACTTC